This T cell receptor (beta chain) comes out of a study of cytomegalovirus exposure and HLA in healthy donors. CDR1 is LNHDA and CDR2 is SQIVND in the germline V gene (reference sequence). The CDR3 loop spans 14 amino acids. Trimming took 6 bases from V and 6 from J; bases not matched to a gene: 7. Researchers ran the PCR with 60 Vbeta and 13 Jbeta primers. TCRdb's copy holds only in-frame clones and misses some; the assay was immunoSEQ multiplex PCR. The table shows roughly 23,000 clones, with around 82% occurring only once. Study-wide results and limits: Testing in vitro showed a few CMV-associated chains specific for CMV antigens. The majority of TCR sequences were rare, yet some public TCRs appeared in many donors. Presence/absence analyses supposed approximately even sequencing depth among donors.

Details on this clone: Its specificity is unknown.

This receptor was obtained from a man in his fifties or sixties in good health and CMV-seronegative. This chain uses TRBV19 with TRBJ2-5, with 10 bases aligning to TRBD1. Sequenced sample: PBMCs. DNA of the CDR3: TGTGCCAGTAGCGACAGGGGGCGCGCGAAGACCCAGTACTTC. Translated: CASSDRGRAKTQYF.